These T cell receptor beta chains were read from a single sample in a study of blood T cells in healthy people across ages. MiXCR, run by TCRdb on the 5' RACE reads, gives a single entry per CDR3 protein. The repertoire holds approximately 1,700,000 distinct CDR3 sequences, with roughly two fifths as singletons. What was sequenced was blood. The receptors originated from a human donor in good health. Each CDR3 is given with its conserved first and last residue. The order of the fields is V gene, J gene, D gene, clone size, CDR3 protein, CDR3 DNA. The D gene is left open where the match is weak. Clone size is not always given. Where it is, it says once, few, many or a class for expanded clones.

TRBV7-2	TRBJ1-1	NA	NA	CASSITTRDAEAFF	TGTGCCAGCAGCATTACGACACGAGACGCTGAAGCTTTCTTT
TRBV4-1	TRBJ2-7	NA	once	CASSQELDLTYEQYF	TGCGCCAGCAGCCAAGAATTGGACCTTACCTACGAGCAGTACTTC
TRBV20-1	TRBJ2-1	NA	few	CSAPKGSYNEQFF	TGCAGTGCTCCTAAGGGGAGCTACAATGAGCAGTTCTTC
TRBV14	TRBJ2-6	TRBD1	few	CASSQTGGRTGANVLTF	TGTGCCAGCAGCCAGACAGGGGGCAGGACTGGGGCCAACGTCCTGACTTTC
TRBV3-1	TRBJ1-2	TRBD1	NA	CASSTGGRFQGYTF	TGTGCCAGCAGTACAGGGGGTAGGTTCCAAGGCTACACCTTC
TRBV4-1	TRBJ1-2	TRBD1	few	CASSQVLTGTGYTF	TGCGCCAGCAGCCAGGTCTTGACAGGGACTGGCTACACCTTC
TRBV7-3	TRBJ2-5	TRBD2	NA	CASSLTSGPQETQYF	TGTGCCAGCAGCCTGACTAGCGGACCCCAAGAGACCCAGTACTTC
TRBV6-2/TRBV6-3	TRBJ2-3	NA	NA	CASSYSMVPAVTDTQYF	TGTGCCAGCAGTTACTCGATGGTGCCGGCAGTCACAGATACGCAGTATTTT
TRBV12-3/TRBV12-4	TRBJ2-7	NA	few	CASSTGGGTYF	TGTGCCAGCAGTACAGGTGGAGGCACGTACTTC
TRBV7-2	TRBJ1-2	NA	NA	CASSKQGNNYGYTF	TGTGCCAGCAGCAAACAGGGTAATAACTATGGCTACACCTTC
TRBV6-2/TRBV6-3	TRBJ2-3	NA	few	CASSYWAPDTQYF	TGTGCCAGCAGTTATTGGGCACCAGATACGCAGTATTTT
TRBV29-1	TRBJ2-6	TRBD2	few	CSARGGWANVLTF	TGCAGCGCCCGGGGGGGATGGGCCAACGTCCTGACTTTC